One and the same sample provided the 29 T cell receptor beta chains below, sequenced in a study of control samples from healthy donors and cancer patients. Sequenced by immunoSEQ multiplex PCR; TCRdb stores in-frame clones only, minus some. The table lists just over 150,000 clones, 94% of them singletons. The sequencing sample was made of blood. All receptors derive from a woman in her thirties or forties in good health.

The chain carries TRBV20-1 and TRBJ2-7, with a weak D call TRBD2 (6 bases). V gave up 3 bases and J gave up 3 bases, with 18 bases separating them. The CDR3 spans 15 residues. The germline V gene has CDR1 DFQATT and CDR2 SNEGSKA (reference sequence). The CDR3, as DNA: TGCAGTGCTAGTAGCAAGGGACGGGACTTCTACGAGCAGTACTTC. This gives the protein CSASSKGRDFYEQYF.

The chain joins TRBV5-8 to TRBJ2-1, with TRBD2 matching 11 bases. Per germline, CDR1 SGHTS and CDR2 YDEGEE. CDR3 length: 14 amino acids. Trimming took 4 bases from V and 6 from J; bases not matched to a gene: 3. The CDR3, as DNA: TGTGCCAGCAGCAATGGACTAGCGGGCAATGAGCAGTTCTTC. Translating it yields CASSNGLAGNEQFF.

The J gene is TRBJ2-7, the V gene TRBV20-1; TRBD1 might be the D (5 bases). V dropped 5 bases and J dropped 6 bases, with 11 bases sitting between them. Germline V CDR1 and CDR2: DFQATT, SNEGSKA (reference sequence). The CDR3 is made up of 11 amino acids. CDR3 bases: TGCAGTGCTGATAAAAGGGGCGAGCAGTACTTC. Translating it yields CSADKRGEQYF.

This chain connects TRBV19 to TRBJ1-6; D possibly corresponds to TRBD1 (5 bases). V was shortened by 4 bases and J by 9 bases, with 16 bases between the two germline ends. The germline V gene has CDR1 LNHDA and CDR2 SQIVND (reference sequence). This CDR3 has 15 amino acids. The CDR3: CASSTQGVSRSPLHF. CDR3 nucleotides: TGTGCCAGTAGTACCCAGGGAGTTTCTCGTTCACCCCTCCACTTT. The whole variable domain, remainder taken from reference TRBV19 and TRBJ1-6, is DGGITQSPKYLFRKEGQNVTLSCEQNLNHDAMYWYRQDPGQGLRLIYYSQIVNDFQKGDIAEGYSVSREKKESFPLTVTSAQKNPTAFYLCASSTQGVSRSPLHFGNGTRLTVT.

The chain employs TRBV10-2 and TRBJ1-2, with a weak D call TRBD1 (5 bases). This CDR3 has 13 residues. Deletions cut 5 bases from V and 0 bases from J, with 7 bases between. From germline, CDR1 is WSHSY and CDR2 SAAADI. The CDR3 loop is CASSRDANYGYTF. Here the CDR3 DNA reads TGCGCCAGCAGTCGGGACGCTAACTATGGCTACACCTTC.

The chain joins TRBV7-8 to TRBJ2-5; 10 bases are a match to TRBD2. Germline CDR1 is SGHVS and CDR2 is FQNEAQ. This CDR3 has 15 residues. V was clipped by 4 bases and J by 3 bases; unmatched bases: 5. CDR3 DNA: TGTGCCAGCAGCTACAGGACTAGCGGAGAAGAGACCCAGTACTTC. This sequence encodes CASSYRTSGEETQYF.

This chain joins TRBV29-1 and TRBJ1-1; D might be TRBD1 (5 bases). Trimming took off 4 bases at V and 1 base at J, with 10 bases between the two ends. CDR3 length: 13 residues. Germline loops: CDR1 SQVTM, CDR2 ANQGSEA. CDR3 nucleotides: TGCAGCGTTGTCGGGACGGAGAACACTGAAGCTTTCTTT. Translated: CSVVGTENTEAFF. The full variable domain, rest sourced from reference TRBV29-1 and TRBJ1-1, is SAVISQKPSRDICQRGTSLTIQCQVDSQVTMMFWYRQQPGQSLTLIATANQGSEATYESGFVIDKFPISRPNLTFSTLTVSNMSPEDSSIYLCSVVGTENTEAFFGQGTRLTVV.

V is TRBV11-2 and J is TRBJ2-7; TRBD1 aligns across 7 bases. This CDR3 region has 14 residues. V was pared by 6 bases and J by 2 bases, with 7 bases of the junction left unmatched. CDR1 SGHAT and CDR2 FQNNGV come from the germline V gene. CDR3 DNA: TGTGCCAGCAGTCCGAGGACAGGACCCTACGAGCAGTACTTC. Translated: CASSPRTGPYEQYF.

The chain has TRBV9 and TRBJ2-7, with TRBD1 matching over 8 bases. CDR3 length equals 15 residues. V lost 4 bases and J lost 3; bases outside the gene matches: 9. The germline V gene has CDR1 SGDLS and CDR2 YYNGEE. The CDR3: CASSILGTGDYEQYF. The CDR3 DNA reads TGTGCCAGCAGCATCCTCGGGACAGGAGACTACGAGCAGTACTTC. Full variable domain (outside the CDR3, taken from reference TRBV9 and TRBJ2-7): DSGVTQTPKHLITATGQRVTLRCSPRSGDLSVYWYQQSLDQGLQFLIQYYNGEERAKGNILERFSAQQFPDLHSELNLSSLELGDSALYFCASSILGTGDYEQYFGPGTRLTVT.

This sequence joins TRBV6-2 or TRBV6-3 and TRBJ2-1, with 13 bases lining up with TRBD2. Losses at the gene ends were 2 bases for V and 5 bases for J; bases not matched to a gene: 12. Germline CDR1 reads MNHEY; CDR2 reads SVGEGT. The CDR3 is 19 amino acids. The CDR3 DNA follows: TGTGCCAGCAGTTACCCGACCTTGACTAGCGGGGGGTTGAACAATGAGCAGTTCTTC. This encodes CASSYPTLTSGGLNNEQFF.

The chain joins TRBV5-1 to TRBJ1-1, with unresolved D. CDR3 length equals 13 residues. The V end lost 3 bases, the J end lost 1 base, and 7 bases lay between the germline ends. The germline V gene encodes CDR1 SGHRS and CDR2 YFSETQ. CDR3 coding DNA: TGCGCCAGCAGCTACCAGAGGAACACTGAAGCTTTCTTT. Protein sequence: CASSYQRNTEAFF.

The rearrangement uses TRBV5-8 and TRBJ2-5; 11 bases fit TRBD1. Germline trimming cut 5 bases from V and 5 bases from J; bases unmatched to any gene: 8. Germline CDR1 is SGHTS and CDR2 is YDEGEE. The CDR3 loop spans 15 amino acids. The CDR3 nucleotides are TGTGCCAGCAGTCGTAGGGGACAGGGGGGTGAGACCCAGTACTTC. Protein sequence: CASSRRGQGGETQYF.

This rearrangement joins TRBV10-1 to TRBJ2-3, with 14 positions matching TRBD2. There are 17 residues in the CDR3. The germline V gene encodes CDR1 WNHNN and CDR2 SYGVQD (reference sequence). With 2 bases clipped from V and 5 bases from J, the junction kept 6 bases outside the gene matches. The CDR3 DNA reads TGCGCCAGCAGTGAGCCGGGACTAGCGGGAGAACTAGATACGCAGTATTTT. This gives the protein CASSEPGLAGELDTQYF.

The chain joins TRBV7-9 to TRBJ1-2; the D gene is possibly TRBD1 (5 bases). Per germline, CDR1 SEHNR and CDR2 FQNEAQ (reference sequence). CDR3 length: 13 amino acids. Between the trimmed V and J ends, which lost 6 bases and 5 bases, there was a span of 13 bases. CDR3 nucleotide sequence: TGTGCCAGCAGTCCCGACAGATCTTATGGCTACACCTTC. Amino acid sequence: CASSPDRSYGYTF.

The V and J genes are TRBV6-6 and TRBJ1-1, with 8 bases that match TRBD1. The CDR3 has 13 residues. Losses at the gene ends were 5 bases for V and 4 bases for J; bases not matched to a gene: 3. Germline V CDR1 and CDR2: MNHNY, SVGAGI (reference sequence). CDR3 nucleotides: TGTGCCAGCAGTCGAACAGGGGGCACTGAAGCTTTCTTT. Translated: CASSRTGGTEAFF.

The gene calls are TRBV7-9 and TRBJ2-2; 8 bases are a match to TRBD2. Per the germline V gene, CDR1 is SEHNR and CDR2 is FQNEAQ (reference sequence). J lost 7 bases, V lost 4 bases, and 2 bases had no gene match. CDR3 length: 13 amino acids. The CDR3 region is CASSSLAVGELFF. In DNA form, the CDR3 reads TGTGCCAGCAGCTCACTAGCGGTCGGGGAGCTGTTTTTT.

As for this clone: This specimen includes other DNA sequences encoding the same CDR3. CDR3 sequence (DNA): TGTGCCAGCAGCTCGAGGGACAGGGCCTACGAGCAGTACTTC. Its translation: CASSSRDRAYEQYF. V usage is TRBV7-9 and J usage is TRBJ2-7; 9 bases agree with TRBD1. The V gene's germline CDR1 is SEHNR and CDR2 FQNEAQ (reference sequence). The CDR3 extends over 14 amino acids. V was pared by 4 bases and J by 2 bases, with 3 bases of the junction left unmatched.

The CDR3 sequence: CASSFAGTENTEAFF. The CDR3 nucleotides read TGTGCCAGCAGCTTTGCCGGGACAGAGAACACTGAAGCTTTCTTT. This rearrangement joins TRBV25-1 to TRBJ1-1; 7 bases line up with TRBD1. Germline assignment: CDR1 MGHDK and CDR2 SYGVNS. The V gene end was trimmed by 6 bases and the J gene end by 1 base; junction bases not matched to a gene: 8. The CDR3 consists of 15 residues.

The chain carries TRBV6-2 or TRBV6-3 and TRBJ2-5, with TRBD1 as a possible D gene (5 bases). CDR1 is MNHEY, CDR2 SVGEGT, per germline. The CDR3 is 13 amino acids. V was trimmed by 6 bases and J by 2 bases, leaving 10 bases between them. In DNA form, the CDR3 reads TGTGCCAGCAGCCAGGGCTTTCAAGAGACCCAGTACTTC. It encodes CASSQGFQETQYF.

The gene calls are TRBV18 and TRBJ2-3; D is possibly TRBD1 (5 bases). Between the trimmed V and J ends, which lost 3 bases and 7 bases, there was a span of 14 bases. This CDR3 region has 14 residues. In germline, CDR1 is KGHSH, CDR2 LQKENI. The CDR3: CASSPVQGEYTQYF. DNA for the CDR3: TGTGCCAGCTCACCGGTGCAGGGTGAATATACGCAGTATTTT.

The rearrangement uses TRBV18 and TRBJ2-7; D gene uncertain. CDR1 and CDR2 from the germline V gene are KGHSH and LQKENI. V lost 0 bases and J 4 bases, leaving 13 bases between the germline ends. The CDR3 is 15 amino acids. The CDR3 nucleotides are TGTGCCAGCTCACCACCGGAAAGACCCTCATACGAGCAGTACTTC. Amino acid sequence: CASSPPERPSYEQYF.

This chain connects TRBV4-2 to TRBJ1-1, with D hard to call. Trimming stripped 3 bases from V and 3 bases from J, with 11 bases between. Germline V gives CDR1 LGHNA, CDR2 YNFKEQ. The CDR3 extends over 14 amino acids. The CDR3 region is CASSHGLSDTEAFF. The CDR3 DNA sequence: TGTGCCAGCAGCCATGGACTGTCGGACACTGAAGCTTTCTTT.

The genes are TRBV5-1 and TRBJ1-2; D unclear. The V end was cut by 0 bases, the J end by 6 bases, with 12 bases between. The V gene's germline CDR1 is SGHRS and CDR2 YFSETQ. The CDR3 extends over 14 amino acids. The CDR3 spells CASSLGHGSNGYTF. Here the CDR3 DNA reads TGCGCCAGCAGCTTGGGACATGGATCGAATGGCTACACCTTC.

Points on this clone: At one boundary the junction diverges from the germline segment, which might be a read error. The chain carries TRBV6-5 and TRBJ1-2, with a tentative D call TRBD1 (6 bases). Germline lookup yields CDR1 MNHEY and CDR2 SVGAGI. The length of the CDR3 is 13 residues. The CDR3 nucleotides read TGTGCCAGCAGCCTGGACAGCCACTATGGCTACACTTTC. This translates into CASSLDSHYGYTF.

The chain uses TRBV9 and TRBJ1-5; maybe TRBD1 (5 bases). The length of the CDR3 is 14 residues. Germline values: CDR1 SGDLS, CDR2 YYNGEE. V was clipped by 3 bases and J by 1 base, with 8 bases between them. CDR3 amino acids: CASSDRDSNQPQHF. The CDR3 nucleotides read TGTGCCAGCAGCGACCGGGACAGCAATCAGCCCCAGCATTTT.

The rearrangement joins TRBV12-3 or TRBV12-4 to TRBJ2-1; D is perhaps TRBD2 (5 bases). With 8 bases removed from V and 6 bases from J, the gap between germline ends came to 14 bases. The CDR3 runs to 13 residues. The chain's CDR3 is CASGLARPNEQFF. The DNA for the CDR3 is TGTGCCAGCGGCCTAGCCCGCCCCAATGAGCAGTTCTTC.

In nucleotides, the CDR3 is TGCGCCAGCAGCTCCTCACCGTCTAGCGTGAACACCGGGGAGCTGTTTTTT. Its protein product is CASSSSPSSVNTGELFF. The chain recombines TRBV5-1 with TRBJ2-2; tentative D call: TRBD2 (6 bases). The V end was cut by 3 bases, the J end by 1 base, with 16 bases between. CDR1 and CDR2 from the germline V gene are SGHRS and YFSETQ. This CDR3 is built from 17 residues. Combining the CDR3 with reference TRBV5-1 and TRBJ2-2 gives the whole variable domain KAGVTQTPRYLIKTRGQQVTLSCSPISGHRSVSWYQQTPGQGLQFLFEYFSETQRNKGNFPGRFSGRQFSNSRSEMNVSTLELGDSALYLCASSSSPSSVNTGELFFGEGSRLTVL.

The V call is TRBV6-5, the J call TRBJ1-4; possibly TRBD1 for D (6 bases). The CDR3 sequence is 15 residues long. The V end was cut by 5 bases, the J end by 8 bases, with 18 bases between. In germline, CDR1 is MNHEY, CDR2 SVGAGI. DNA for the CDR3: TGTGCCAGCAGTCCCCGGACAGTTCGATTAGAAAAACTGTTTTTT. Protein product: CASSPRTVRLEKLFF.

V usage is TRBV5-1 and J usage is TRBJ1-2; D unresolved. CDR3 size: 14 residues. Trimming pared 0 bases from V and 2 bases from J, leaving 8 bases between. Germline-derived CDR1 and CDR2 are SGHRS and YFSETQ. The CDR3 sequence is CASSLVGSNYGYTF. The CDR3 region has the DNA TGCGCCAGCAGCTTGGTGGGATCCAACTATGGCTACACCTTC.